This paragraph reports one T cell receptor (beta chain). The entry originates in a study of cytomegalovirus exposure and HLA in healthy donors. The PCR ran on 60 Vbeta and 13 Jbeta primers. The protocol was immunoSEQ multiplex PCR, while the TCRdb copy is restricted to in-frame clones and leaves out a portion. The sample holds under 130,000 clones, roughly 70% seen once. Germline lookup yields CDR1 MDHEN and CDR2 SYDVKM. The V and J ends lost 7 bases and 0 bases respectively, with 10 bases between them. The CDR3 runs to 13 residues. The rearrangement uses TRBV28 and TRBJ2-7, with unresolved D. The sample consisted of PBMCs. The origin of this receptor is a man aged 35-49 years in good health and CMV-seropositive. The CDR3 DNA follows: TGTGCCAGCAACGGCAGGCTCTCCTACGAGCAGTACTTC. This sequence encodes CASNGRLSYEQYF.